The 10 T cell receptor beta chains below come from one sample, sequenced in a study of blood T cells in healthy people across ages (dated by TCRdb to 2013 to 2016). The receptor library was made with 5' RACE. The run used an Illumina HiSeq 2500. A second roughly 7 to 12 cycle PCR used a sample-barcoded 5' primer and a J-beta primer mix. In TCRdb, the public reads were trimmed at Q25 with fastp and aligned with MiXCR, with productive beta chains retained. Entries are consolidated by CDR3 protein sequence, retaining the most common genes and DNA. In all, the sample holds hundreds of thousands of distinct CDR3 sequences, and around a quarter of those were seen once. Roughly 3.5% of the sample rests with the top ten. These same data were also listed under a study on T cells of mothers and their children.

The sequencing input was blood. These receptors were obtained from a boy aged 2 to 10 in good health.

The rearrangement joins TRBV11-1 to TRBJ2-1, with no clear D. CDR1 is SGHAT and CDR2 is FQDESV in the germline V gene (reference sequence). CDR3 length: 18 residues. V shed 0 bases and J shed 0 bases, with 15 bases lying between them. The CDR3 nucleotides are TGTGCCAGCAGCTTAGCCCCATTTAGTTCCAGCTCCTACAATGAGCAGTTCTTC. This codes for CASSLAPFSSSSYNEQFF.

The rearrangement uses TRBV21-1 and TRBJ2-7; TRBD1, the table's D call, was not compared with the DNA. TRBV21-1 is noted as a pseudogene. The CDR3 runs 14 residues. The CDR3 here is CASIRDRGPHEQYF. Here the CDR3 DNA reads TGTGCCAGCATACGGGACAGGGGACCCCACGAGCAGTACTTC.

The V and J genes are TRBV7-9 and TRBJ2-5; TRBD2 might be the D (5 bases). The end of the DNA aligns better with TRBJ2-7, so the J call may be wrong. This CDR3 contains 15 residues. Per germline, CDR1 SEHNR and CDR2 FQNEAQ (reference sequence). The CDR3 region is CASSLVAGSAYEQYF. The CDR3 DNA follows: TGTGCCAGCAGCTTAGTGGCGGGTTCGGCCTACGAGCAGTACTTC.

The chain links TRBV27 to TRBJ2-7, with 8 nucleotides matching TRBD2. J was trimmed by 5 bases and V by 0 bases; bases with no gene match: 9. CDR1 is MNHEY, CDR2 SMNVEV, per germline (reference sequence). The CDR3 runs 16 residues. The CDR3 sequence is CASSLSAGGWVDEQYF. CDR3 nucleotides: TGTGCCAGCAGTTTATCGGCGGGGGGTTGGGTCGACGAGCAGTACTTC.

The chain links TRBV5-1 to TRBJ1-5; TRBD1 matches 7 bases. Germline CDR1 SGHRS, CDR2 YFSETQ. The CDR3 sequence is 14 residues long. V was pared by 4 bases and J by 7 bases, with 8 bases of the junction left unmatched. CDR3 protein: CASSRGRGYQPQHF. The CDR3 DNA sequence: TGCGCCAGCAGCCGGGGCAGGGGGTACCAGCCCCAGCATTTT.

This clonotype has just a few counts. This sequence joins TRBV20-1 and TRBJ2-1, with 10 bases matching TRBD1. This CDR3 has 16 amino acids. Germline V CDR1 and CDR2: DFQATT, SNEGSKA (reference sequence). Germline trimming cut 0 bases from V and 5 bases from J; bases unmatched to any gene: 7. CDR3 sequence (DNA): TGCAGTGCTAGAGACCCAAGGGACAGGGGAAACAATGAGCAGTTCTTC. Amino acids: CSARDPRDRGNNEQFF.

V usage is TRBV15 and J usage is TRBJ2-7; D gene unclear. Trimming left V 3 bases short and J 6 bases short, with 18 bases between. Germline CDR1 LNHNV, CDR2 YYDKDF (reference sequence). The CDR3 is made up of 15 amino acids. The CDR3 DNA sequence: TGTGCCACCAGCAGTCCCGAACGAACAGTATCCGAGCAGTACTTC. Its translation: CATSSPERTVSEQYF.

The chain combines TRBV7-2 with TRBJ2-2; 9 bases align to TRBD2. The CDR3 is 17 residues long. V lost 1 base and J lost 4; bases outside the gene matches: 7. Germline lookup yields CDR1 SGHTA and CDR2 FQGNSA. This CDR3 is CASSLGPSGGSTGELFF. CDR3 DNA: TGTGCCAGCAGCTTAGGCCCGAGCGGGGGGAGCACCGGGGAGCTGTTTTTT.

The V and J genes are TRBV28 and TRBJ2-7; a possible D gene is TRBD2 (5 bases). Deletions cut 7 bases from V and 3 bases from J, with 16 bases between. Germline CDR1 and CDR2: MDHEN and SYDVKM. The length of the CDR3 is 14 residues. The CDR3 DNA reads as TGTGCCAGCATAAGCGGAGATCCCCTCTACGAGCAGTACTTC. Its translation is CASISGDPLYEQYF.

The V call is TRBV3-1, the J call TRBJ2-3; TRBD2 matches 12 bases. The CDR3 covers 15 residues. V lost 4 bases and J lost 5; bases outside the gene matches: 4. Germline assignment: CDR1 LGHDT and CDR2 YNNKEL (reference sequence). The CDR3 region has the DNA TGTGCCAGCAGCCGCCGACTAGCGGGAGAAGATACGCAGTATTTT. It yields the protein CASSRRLAGEDTQYF.